This T cell receptor (beta chain) was obtained from a study of blood T cell repertoires in COVID-19. The CDR3 loop spans 17 amino acids. Per germline, CDR1 SGHDT and CDR2 YYEEEE. Trimming cost V 3 bases and J 1 base, with 14 bases left between them. Under the authors' procedure: Estimated nucleated cell counts came from reference gene primer amplification. Assay: immunoSEQ multiplex PCR; the TCRdb copy retains only in-frame clones and omits some. That table is the source of V, J and clone size, and D and trimming were worked out from the DNA. The table shows a few hundred thousand clones, with roughly 86% occurring only once.

The TCR originated in a woman in her thirties who had recovered from COVID-19. The sequenced material came from peripheral blood. This rearrangement joins TRBV5-6 to TRBJ2-6, with D possibly being TRBD2 (5 bases). The CDR3 region has the DNA TGTGCCAGCAGCTACCGGGGTCTCATTTCTGGGGCCAACGTCCTGACTTTC. Translation gives CASSYRGLISGANVLTF.